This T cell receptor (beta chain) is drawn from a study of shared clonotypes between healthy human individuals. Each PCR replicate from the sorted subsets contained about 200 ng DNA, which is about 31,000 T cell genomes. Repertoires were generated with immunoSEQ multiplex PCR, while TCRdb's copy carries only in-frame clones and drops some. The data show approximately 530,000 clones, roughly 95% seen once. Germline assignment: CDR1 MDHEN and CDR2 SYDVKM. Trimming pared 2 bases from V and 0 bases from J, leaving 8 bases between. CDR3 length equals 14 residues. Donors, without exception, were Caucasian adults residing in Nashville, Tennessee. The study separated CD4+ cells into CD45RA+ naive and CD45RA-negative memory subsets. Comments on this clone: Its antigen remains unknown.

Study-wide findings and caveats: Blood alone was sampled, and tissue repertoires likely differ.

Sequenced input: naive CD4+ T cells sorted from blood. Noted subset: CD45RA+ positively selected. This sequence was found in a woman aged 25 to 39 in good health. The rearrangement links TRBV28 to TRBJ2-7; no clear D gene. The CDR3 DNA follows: TGTGCCAGCAGTTTACAAGTCCCCTCCTACGAGCAGTACTTC. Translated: CASSLQVPSYEQYF.